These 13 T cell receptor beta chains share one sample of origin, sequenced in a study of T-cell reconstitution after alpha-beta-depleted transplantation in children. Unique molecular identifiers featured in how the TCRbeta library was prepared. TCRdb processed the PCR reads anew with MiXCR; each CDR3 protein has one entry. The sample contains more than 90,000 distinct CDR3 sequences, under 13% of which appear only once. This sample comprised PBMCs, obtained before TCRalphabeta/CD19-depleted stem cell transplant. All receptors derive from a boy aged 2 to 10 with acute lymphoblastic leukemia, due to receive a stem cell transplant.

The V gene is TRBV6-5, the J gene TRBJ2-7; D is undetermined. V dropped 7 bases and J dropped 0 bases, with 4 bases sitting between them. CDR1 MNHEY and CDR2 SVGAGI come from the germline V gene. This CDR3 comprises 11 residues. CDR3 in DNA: TGTGCCAGCACCTTCTCCTACGAGCAGTACTTC. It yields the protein CASTFSYEQYF.

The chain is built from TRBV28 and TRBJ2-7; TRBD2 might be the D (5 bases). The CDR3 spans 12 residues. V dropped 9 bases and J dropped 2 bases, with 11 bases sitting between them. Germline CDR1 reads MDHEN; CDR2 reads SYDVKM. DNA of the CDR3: TGTGCCAGTTTGTTCGGGGCCTACGAGCAGTACTTC. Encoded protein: CASLFGAYEQYF.

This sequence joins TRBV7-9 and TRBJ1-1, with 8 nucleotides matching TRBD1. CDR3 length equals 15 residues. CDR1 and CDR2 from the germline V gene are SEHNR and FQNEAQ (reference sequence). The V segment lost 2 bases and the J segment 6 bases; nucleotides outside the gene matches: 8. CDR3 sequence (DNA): TGTGCCAGCAGCTTACCAGACAGGGGCTCTGCTGAAGCTTTCTTT. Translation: CASSLPDRGSAEAFF.

Here the CDR3 DNA reads TGTGCCAGCGGTTCGGCCCCTAACTATGGCTACACCTTC. Amino acids: CASGSAPNYGYTF. This rearrangement joins TRBV7-8 to TRBJ1-2; D not certain. Deletions cut 8 bases from V and 0 bases from J, with 10 bases between. Germline V gene lookup returns CDR1 SGHVS and CDR2 FQNEAQ. The CDR3 loop spans 13 amino acids.

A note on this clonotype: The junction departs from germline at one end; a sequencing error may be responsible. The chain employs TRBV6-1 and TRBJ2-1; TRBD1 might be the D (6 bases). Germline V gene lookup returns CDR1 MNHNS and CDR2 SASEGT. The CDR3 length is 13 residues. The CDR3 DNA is TGTGCCAGCAGTGAGAGGGGGTCGCCCCGAACGATCTTC. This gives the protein CASSERGSPRTIF.

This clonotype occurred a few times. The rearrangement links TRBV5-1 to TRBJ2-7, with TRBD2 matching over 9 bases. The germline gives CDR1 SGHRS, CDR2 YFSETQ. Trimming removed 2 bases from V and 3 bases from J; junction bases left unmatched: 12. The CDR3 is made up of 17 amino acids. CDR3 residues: CASSFSPSKAGGYEQYF. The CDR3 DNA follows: TGCGCCAGCAGCTTCAGCCCCTCTAAAGCGGGAGGCTACGAGCAGTACTTC.

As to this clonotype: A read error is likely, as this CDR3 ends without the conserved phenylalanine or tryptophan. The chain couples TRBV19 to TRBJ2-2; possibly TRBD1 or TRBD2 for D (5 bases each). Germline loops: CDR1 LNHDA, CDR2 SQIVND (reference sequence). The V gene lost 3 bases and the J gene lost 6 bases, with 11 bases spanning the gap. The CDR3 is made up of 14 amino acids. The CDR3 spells CASSIAGTAGELFY. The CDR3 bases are TGTGCCAGTAGTATTGCCGGGACCGCCGGGGAGCTGTTTTAT.

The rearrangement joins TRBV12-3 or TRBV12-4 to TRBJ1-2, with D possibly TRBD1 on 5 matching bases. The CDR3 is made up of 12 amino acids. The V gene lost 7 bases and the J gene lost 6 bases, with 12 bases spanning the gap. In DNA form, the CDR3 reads TGTGCCAGCAACCTGGGGGGAGATGGCTACACCTTC. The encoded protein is CASNLGGDGYTF.

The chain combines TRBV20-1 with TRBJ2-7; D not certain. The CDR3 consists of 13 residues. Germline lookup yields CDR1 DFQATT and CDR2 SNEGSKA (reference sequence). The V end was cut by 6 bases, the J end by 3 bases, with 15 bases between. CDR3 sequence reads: CSATDTRNYEQYF. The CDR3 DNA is TGCAGTGCCACCGATACACGGAACTACGAGCAGTACTTC.

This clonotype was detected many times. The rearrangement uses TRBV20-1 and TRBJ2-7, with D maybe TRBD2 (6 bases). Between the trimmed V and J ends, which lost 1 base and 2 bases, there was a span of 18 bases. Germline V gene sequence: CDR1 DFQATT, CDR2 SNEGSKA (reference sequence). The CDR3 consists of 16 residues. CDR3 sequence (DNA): TGCAGTGCTAGAGCGGGACTCTCCCGCTTAACCTACGAGCAGTACTTC. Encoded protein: CSARAGLSRLTYEQYF.

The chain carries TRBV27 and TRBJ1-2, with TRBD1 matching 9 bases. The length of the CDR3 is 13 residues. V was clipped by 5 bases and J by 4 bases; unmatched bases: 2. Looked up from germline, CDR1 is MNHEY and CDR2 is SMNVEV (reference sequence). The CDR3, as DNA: TGTGCCAGCAGTCAACAGGGGGCCTATGGCTACACCTTC. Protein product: CASSQQGAYGYTF.

In DNA form, the CDR3 reads TGTGCCAGCAGCTTGGGCTACCCGACCGGGGAGCTGTTTTTT. This codes for CASSLGYPTGELFF. The chain joins TRBV7-2 to TRBJ2-2; D gene ambiguous. CDR3 length: 14 residues. V lost 3 bases and J 5 bases, leaving 10 bases between the germline ends. Germline V gene sequence: CDR1 SGHTA, CDR2 FQGNSA.

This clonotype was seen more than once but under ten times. CDR3 DNA: TGTGCCAGCACTGGGGACAGGGGTCTTAGTAGCACAGATACGCAGTATTTT. Encoded protein: CASTGDRGLSSTDTQYF. This sequence joins TRBV28 and TRBJ2-3, with 10 bases aligning to TRBD1. Losses at the gene ends were 7 bases for V and 0 bases for J; bases not matched to a gene: 10. This CDR3 region has 17 residues. Germline assignment: CDR1 MDHEN and CDR2 SYDVKM. Full variable domain (rest looked up from reference TRBV28 and TRBJ2-3): DVKVTQSSRYLVKRTGEKVFLECVQDMDHENMFWYRQDPGLGLRLIYFSYDVKMKEKGDIPEGYSVSREKKERFSLILESASTNQTSMYLCASTGDRGLSSTDTQYFGPGTRLTVL.